These T cell receptor beta chains were read from a single sample in a study of blood T cell repertoires in COVID-19. Sequencing was performed with immunoSEQ multiplex PCR; in TCRdb, only in-frame clones are kept and a portion is missing. The data contain 250,000 to 350,000 clones, approximately 90% of them singletons. Sequenced sample: peripheral blood. These receptors came from a man between 18 and 35 years old with active or convalescent COVID-19. Both conserved end residues are part of each CDR3. D genes are given only for firm matches. For some rows the clone size is stated as once, few or many, or as a class when expanded; others skip it.

size	V	J	length	D	CDR3	DNA
.	TRBV4-2	TRBJ2-3	16	TRBD1	CASSQDGTGGSYAQYF	TGTGCCAGCAGCCAAGATGGGACAGGTGGATCGTATGCGCAGTATTTT
.	TRBV19	TRBJ2-7	15	TRBD2	CASSRKRESFYEQYF	TGTGCCAGTAGTAGAAAGCGGGAATCGTTCTACGAGCAGTACTTC
.	TRBV5-8	TRBJ2-5	16	TRBD2	CASSVGLAGHWETQYF	TGTGCCAGCAGCGTAGGACTAGCGGGGCATTGGGAGACCCAGTACTTC
.	TRBV14	TRBJ2-3	15	TRBD2	CASSQTSGFADTQYF	TGTGCCAGCAGCCAAACTAGCGGGTTTGCAGATACGCAGTATTTT
.	TRBV28	TRBJ1-6	15	TRBD1	CASSQFGQGISPLHF	TGTGCCAGCAGCCAATTTGGACAGGGGATCTCACCCCTCCACTTT
few	TRBV13	TRBJ2-7	12	.	CASSFSRGEQYF	TGTGCCAGCAGCTTTTCTCGCGGCGAGCAGTACTTC
.	TRBV19	TRBJ2-2	15	TRBD1	CASSIRGPYVGELFF	TGTGCCAGTAGTATCAGGGGGCCCTATGTCGGGGAGCTGTTTTTT
.	TRBV19	TRBJ2-2	19	TRBD2	CASMFEGRFSGRHTGELFF	TGTGCCAGTATGTTTGAGGGGCGATTTAGCGGGAGGCACACCGGGGAGCTGTTTTTT
.	TRBV28	TRBJ1-3	16	.	CASSLIRLNSGNTIYF	TGTGCCAGCAGTTTAATTCGACTGAACTCTGGAAACACCATATATTTT
.	TRBV9	TRBJ2-5	15	TRBD2	CASSVGLAGVETQYF	TGTGCCAGCAGCGTTGGACTAGCGGGAGTCGAGACCCAGTACTTC
.	TRBV20-1	TRBJ1-4	14	.	CSASSGGGIEKLFF	TGCAGTGCTAGTAGTGGGGGCGGCATAGAAAAACTGTTTTTT
.	TRBV5-1	TRBJ2-7	15	TRBD1	CASSSGQVNTYEQYF	TGCGCCAGCAGCTCGGGACAGGTCAATACCTACGAGCAGTACTTC
.	TRBV2	TRBJ1-4	19	.	CATRHARGANPATNEKLFF	TGTGCCACCCGCCACGCTCGAGGAGCGAATCCTGCAACTAATGAAAAACTGTTTTTT
once	TRBV7-2	TRBJ1-5	13	.	CASSFYTTQPQHF	TGTGCCAGCAGCTTTTACACCACCCAGCCCCAGCATTTT
.	TRBV27	TRBJ2-1	14	.	CASSSDSSYNEQFF	TGTGCCAGCAGTTCCGACAGCTCCTACAATGAGCAGTTCTTC
many	TRBV27	TRBJ2-1	15	TRBD2	CASSFIAGGYNEQFF	TGTGCCAGCAGTTTCATAGCGGGAGGGTACAATGAGCAGTTCTTC
.	TRBV7-2	TRBJ1-5	13	.	CASSPLSGGAQHF	TGTGCCAGCAGCCCCCTTTCCGGGGGAGCCCAGCATTTT
.	TRBV2	TRBJ2-7	17	TRBD2	CASSRPSLAGDSYEQYF	TGTGCCAGCAGCCGTCCCTCACTAGCGGGGGACTCCTACGAGCAGTACTTC
.	TRBV2	TRBJ1-6	12	.	CASSPRASPLHF	TGTGCCAGCAGCCCCAGGGCTTCACCCCTCCACTTT
.	TRBV5-4	TRBJ2-1	16	TRBD2	CASSLRVAGGVDEQFF	TGTGCCAGCAGCTTGAGGGTAGCGGGAGGGGTCGATGAGCAGTTCTTC
.	TRBV27	TRBJ1-3	15	.	CASSPRGGGGNTIYF	TGTGCCAGCAGTCCCAGGGGAGGGGGAGGAAACACCATATATTTT
.	TRBV4-3	TRBJ1-6	18	.	CASSLVPEGGSYNSPLHF	TGCGCCAGCAGCCTCGTACCAGAGGGAGGCTCCTATAATTCACCCCTCCACTTT
.	TRBV4-1	TRBJ1-1	18	.	CASSQEELVLAENTEAFF	TGCGCCAGCAGCCAAGAGGAGCTTGTCTTGGCAGAGAACACTGAAGCTTTCTTT
.	TRBV6-6	TRBJ1-1	14	.	CASSTHDRNTEAFF	TGTGCCAGCAGTACACATGACAGAAACACTGAAGCTTTCTTT
.	TRBV5-1	TRBJ2-5	14	.	CASSLGRGFETQYF	TGCGCCAGCAGCTTGGGCAGGGGTTTTGAGACCCAGTACTTC
once	TRBV3-1/TRBV3-2	TRBJ2-7	15	TRBD2	CASSQVAGGKGEQYF	TGTGCCAGCAGCCAAGTAGCGGGGGGGAAGGGCGAGCAGTACTTC